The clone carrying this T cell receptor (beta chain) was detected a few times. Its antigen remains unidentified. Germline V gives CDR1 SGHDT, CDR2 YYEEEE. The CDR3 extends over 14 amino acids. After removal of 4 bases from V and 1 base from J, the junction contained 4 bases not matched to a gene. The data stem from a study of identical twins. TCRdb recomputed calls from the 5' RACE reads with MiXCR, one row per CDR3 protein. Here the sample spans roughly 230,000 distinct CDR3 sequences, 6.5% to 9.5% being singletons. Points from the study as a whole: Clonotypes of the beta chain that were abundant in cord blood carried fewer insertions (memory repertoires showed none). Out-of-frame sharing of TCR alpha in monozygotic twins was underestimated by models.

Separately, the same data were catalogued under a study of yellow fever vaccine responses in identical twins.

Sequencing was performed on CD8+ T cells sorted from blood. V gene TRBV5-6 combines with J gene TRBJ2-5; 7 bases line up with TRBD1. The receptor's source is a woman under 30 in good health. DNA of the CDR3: TGTGCCAGCAGCCGGACAGGCCCCCAAGAGACCCAGTACTTC. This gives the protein CASSRTGPQETQYF.